Listed here are 21 T cell receptor beta chains from one sample, sequenced in a study of T cell responses to AZD1222 COVID-19 vaccine (TCRdb year 2021). Library preparation employed the immunoSEQ multiplex PCR assay. TCRdb mirrors the immuneACCESS table, restricted to in-frame sequences. Some clones are absent from its copies; in checked studies, under half trace to an unresolved V gene, and the reason for the others is unknown. The sample table holds 120,000 or so clones, of which around 88% were seen once. The ten largest account for 7.1% of the sample. The sample's time point, from its label and the paper: about 28 days (+/-7) after the second vaccine dose. The sample in question was peripheral blood, obtained 28 days after the second AZD1222 dose. The receptors were gathered from an adult who received the AZD1222 COVID-19 vaccine.

The chain is built from TRBV30 and TRBJ1-6; D perhaps matches TRBD1 (5 bases). V lost 0 bases and J lost 7, with 16 bases in between. The germline CDR1 and CDR2 sequences are GTSNPN and SVGIG (reference sequence). The CDR3 totals 16 residues. The CDR3 loop is CAWSVRGRGLNSPLHF. CDR3 nucleotides: TGTGCCTGGAGTGTACGAGGGAGGGGATTGAATTCACCCCTCCACTTT. The full variable domain, with the rest looked up from reference TRBV30 and TRBJ1-6, is SQTIHQWPATLVQPVGSPLSLECTVEGTSNPNLYWYRQAAGRGLQLLFYSVGIGQISSEVPQNLSASRPQDRQFILSSKKLLLSDSGFYLCAWSVRGRGLNSPLHFGNGTRLTVT.

The genes are TRBV27 and TRBJ2-7; 9 bases agree with TRBD1. J lost 11 bases, V lost 7 bases, and 9 bases had no gene match. This CDR3 region has 12 residues. Germline CDR1 and CDR2: MNHEY and SMNVEV (reference sequence). CDR3 bases: TGTGCCAGCATCCGAGGGAGGGACAGGGAGTACTTC. Translation: CASIRGRDREYF.

The rearrangement uses TRBV6-5 and TRBJ1-1, with 10 positions matching TRBD1. From germline, CDR1 is MNHEY and CDR2 SVGAGI. V lost 6 bases and J lost 2; bases outside the gene matches: 6. CDR3 size: 15 residues. The CDR3 sequence: CASRADRGPNTEAFF. DNA for the CDR3: TGTGCCAGCAGGGCTGACAGGGGGCCAAACACTGAAGCTTTCTTT.

The chain combines TRBV6-5 with TRBJ1-1, with D possibly being TRBD1 (6 bases). Germline V gives CDR1 MNHEY, CDR2 SVGAGI. Trimming pared 2 bases from V and 0 bases from J, leaving 10 bases between. This CDR3 has 15 amino acids. Written as DNA, the CDR3 is TGTGCCAGCAGTTACGGGACATACATGAACACTGAAGCTTTCTTT. Its translation: CASSYGTYMNTEAFF.

Here the CDR3 DNA reads TGCGCCAGCAGCTGGACAGGGGGTCGGGACACAGATACGCAGTATTTT. Translating it yields CASSWTGGRDTDTQYF. The chain employs TRBV5-1 and TRBJ2-3, with 10 positions matching TRBD1. This CDR3 has 16 residues. CDR1 is SGHRS, CDR2 YFSETQ, per germline. V was pared by 3 bases and J by 2 bases, with 6 bases of the junction left unmatched.

The chain has TRBV5-5 and TRBJ1-6, with D tentatively TRBD1 (6 bases). CDR1 is SGHKS and CDR2 is YYEKEE in the germline V gene (reference sequence). The CDR3 consists of 15 residues. Deletions cut 6 bases from V and 7 bases from J, with 17 bases between. CDR3 residues: CASIRGGAYNSPLHF. In DNA form, the CDR3 reads TGTGCCAGCATAAGAGGGGGGGCTTACAATTCACCCCTCCACTTT. The full variable domain, completed using reference TRBV5-5 and TRBJ1-6, is DAGVTQSPTHLIKTRGQQVTLRCSPISGHKSVSWYQQVLGQGPQFIFQYYEKEERGRGNFPDRFSARQFPNYSSELNVNALLLGDSALYLCASIRGGAYNSPLHFGNGTRLTVT.

This chain uses TRBV6-1 with TRBJ1-2; 7 nucleotides agree with TRBD1. Germline V lookup: CDR1 MNHNS, CDR2 SASEGT. V was clipped by 6 bases and J by 3 bases; unmatched bases: 7. This CDR3 has 14 residues. CDR3 DNA sequence: TGTGCCAGCAGACAGATAGGACAGGACTATGGCTACACCTTC. Protein: CASRQIGQDYGYTF.

The chain is built from TRBV7-8 and TRBJ2-7; 8 nucleotides agree with TRBD2. Germline values: CDR1 SGHVS, CDR2 FQNEAQ. The junction had 9 bases not matched to a gene; V was cut back by 2 bases and J by 3 bases. The CDR3 loop spans 16 amino acids. CDR3 loop: CASSLPGGEGLYEQYF. CDR3 nucleotide sequence: TGTGCCAGCAGCTTACCCGGGGGGGAGGGTCTCTACGAGCAGTACTTC.

The chain is built from TRBV13 and TRBJ1-1, with a possible D match to TRBD1 (5 bases). The V gene lost 4 bases and the J gene lost 4 bases, with 16 bases spanning the gap. The CDR3 extends over 15 amino acids. Germline lookup yields CDR1 PRHDT and CDR2 FYEKMQ (reference sequence). CDR3 residues: CASSSLRGVGTEAFF. DNA of the CDR3: TGTGCCAGCAGCTCTTTAAGAGGGGTGGGCACTGAAGCTTTCTTT.

V gene TRBV5-1 combines with J gene TRBJ2-5; D is perhaps TRBD1 (6 bases). The CDR3 is made up of 13 amino acids. Trimming left V 3 bases short and J 2 bases short, with 8 bases between. The germline gives CDR1 SGHRS, CDR2 YFSETQ. CDR3 nucleotide sequence: TGCGCCAGCAGCTGGACAGTTCAAGAGACCCAGTACTTC. This encodes CASSWTVQETQYF.

V usage is TRBV21-1 and J usage is TRBJ1-1; TRBD1, as called in the table, went unchecked against the DNA. TRBV21-1 is marked as a pseudogene. CDR3 length equals 15 residues. DNA for the CDR3: TGTGCCAGCAGCACAGGACAGGGACTGAACACTGAAGCTTTCTTT. Protein product: CASSTGQGLNTEAFF.

The J gene is TRBJ1-5, the V gene TRBV30; 7 nucleotides line up with TRBD1. This CDR3 spans 14 amino acids. V shed 3 bases, J shed 6 bases, and the junction held 8 bases outside the gene matches. Per the germline V gene, CDR1 is GTSNPN and CDR2 is SVGIG (reference sequence). This CDR3 is CAWSRDRVTQPQHF. CDR3 bases: TGTGCCTGGAGCAGAGACAGGGTTACTCAGCCCCAGCATTTT.

The chain employs TRBV5-1 and TRBJ2-7; D gene unclear. Trimming cost V 0 bases and J 3 bases, with 13 bases left between them. Germline CDR1 and CDR2: SGHRS and YFSETQ. This CDR3 contains 15 residues. The CDR3 sequence: CASSLEFGMSYEQYF. The DNA of the CDR3 is TGCGCCAGCAGCTTGGAATTTGGGATGAGCTACGAGCAGTACTTC.

The V gene is TRBV5-5, the J gene TRBJ1-2; D gene ambiguous. V was clipped by 1 base and J by 3 bases, with 10 bases between them. There are 14 residues in the CDR3. Germline CDR1 reads SGHKS; CDR2 reads YYEKEE (reference sequence). The DNA for the CDR3 is TGTGCCAGCAGCTTGTTTAGCCCCGACTATGGCTACACCTTC. This gives the protein CASSLFSPDYGYTF.

The V and J genes are TRBV6-2 or TRBV6-3 and TRBJ2-7; D remains unclear. Germline V gives CDR1 MNHEY, CDR2 SVGEGT. This CDR3 spans 16 amino acids. V was cut by 0 bases and J by 4 bases, with 16 bases left in between. The CDR3 sequence: CASSYSMVQKPYEQYF. CDR3 nucleotide sequence: TGTGCCAGCAGTTACTCGATGGTGCAGAAGCCATACGAGCAGTACTTC.

Written as DNA, the CDR3 is TGTGCCAGCAGTTTTCTGACAGGGATGAAGAACTATGGCTACACCTTC. It specifies CASSFLTGMKNYGYTF. J is TRBJ1-2 and V is TRBV28; 7 nucleotides line up with TRBD1. The CDR3 is 16 residues long. Per germline, CDR1 MDHEN and CDR2 SYDVKM. Unmatched junction bases numbered 9, after V lost 3 bases and J lost 2 bases.

The chain has TRBV5-1 and TRBJ2-7, with 10 bases lining up with TRBD1. The CDR3 totals 15 residues. The V and J ends lost 4 bases and 7 bases, in that order; junction bases with no gene match: 11. Germline V gene sequence: CDR1 SGHRS, CDR2 YFSETQ. CDR3 region: CASSNWDRGTSEQYF. For the CDR3, the DNA is TGCGCCAGCAGCAACTGGGACAGGGGAACGTCTGAGCAGTACTTC.

This chain connects TRBV28 to TRBJ1-5; weak D call: TRBD1 (6 bases). Looked up from germline, CDR1 is MDHEN and CDR2 is SYDVKM. The CDR3 consists of 15 residues. Between the trimmed V and J ends, which lost 5 bases and 4 bases, there was a span of 15 bases. CDR3 sequence (DNA): TGTGCCAGCAGTGGAACAGGGACACGGAATCAGCCCCAGCATTTT. It is translated as CASSGTGTRNQPQHF. The full variable domain, its missing parts supplied by reference TRBV28 and TRBJ1-5, is DVKVTQSSRYLVKRTGEKVFLECVQDMDHENMFWYRQDPGLGLRLIYFSYDVKMKEKGDIPEGYSVSREKKERFSLILESASTNQTSMYLCASSGTGTRNQPQHFGDGTRLSIL.

V usage is TRBV11-3 and J usage is TRBJ2-1; no reliable D call. Germline lookup yields CDR1 SGHNT and CDR2 YENEEA. CDR3 length: 12 residues. Deletions cut 4 bases from V and 8 bases from J, with 9 bases between. CDR3 amino acids: CASSSPSDEQFF. The DNA of the CDR3 is TGTGCCAGCAGCTCGCCCTCTGATGAGCAGTTCTTC.

This clone was counted a single time. The chain uses TRBV11-3 and TRBJ2-7; no clear D gene. Germline V gives CDR1 SGHNT, CDR2 YENEEA. This CDR3 comprises 12 residues. V lost 8 bases, J lost 4 bases, and 12 bases lay in between. CDR3 bases: TGTGCCAGCCGGCTCCTTGGATACGAGCAGTACTTC. Translation gives CASRLLGYEQYF.

The V call is TRBV7-8, the J call TRBJ2-6; D is ambiguous. Per the germline V gene, CDR1 is SGHVS and CDR2 is FQNEAQ. The CDR3 totals 15 residues. Trimming left V 3 bases short and J 0 bases short, with 6 bases between. The DNA for the CDR3 is TGTGCCAGCAGCTTCCAGAGCTCTGGGGCCAACGTCCTGACTTTC. It translates to CASSFQSSGANVLTF. Combining the CDR3 with reference TRBV7-8 and TRBJ2-6 gives the whole variable domain GAGVSQSPRYKVAKRGQDVALRCDPISGHVSLFWYQQALGQGPEFLTYFQNEAQLDKSGLPSDRFFAERPEGSVSTLKIQRTQQEDSAVYLCASSFQSSGANVLTFGAGSRLTVL.